These 27 T cell receptor beta chains originate from one sample sequenced in a study of blood T cell repertoires in COVID-19. This table comes from immunoSEQ multiplex PCR, and its TCRdb copy is limited to in-frame clones, with some not included. The repertoire has 110,000 to 150,000 clones, approximately 84% of them found once; the top ten carry roughly 8%. The source material was peripheral blood. The receptors originated from a human donor in a cohort sampled during active COVID-19.

The chain has TRBV2 and TRBJ2-3; TRBD1 is a possible D gene (5 bases). Germline V gene sequence: CDR1 SNHLY, CDR2 FYNNEI. Trimming shortened V by 1 base and J by 0 bases, and 8 bases separated the two germline ends. The CDR3 runs to 15 residues. Here the CDR3 DNA reads TGTGCCAGCAGTGAAGAGCAGGGTAGCACAGATACGCAGTATTTT. Its translation: CASSEEQGSTDTQYF.

The CDR3 loop reads CASSRQQAFEVEAFF. The CDR3 DNA is TGCGCCAGCAGCCGACAACAGGCATTCGAAGTGGAAGCTTTCTTT. The chain is built from TRBV4-1 and TRBJ1-1; tentatively, D is TRBD1 (5 bases). This CDR3 contains 15 residues. V lost 4 bases to trimming and J lost 8 bases, with 20 bases between them. Germline V gives CDR1 MGHRA, CDR2 YSYEKL.

This chain links TRBV9 with TRBJ2-2, with 15 bases identical to TRBD2. The CDR3 loop spans 18 amino acids. Unmatched junction bases numbered 7, after V lost 0 bases and J lost 7 bases. Per germline, CDR1 SGDLS and CDR2 YYNGEE. The CDR3: CASSVAGLAGGRHGELFF. The CDR3 region has the DNA TGTGCCAGCAGCGTAGCCGGACTAGCGGGGGGGCGGCACGGGGAGCTGTTTTTT.

This clone was detected once. The chain combines TRBV7-2 with TRBJ2-5; D may be TRBD2 (5 bases). Per germline, CDR1 SGHTA and CDR2 FQGNSA. This CDR3 comprises 12 residues. V lost 0 bases and J 7 bases, leaving 6 bases between the germline ends. CDR3: CASSLAGGTQYF. The CDR3 DNA sequence: TGTGCCAGCAGCTTAGCAGGAGGGACCCAGTACTTC.

This sequence joins TRBV18 and TRBJ2-1, with 7 bases matching TRBD2. This CDR3 has 16 residues. Germline values: CDR1 KGHSH, CDR2 LQKENI. Trimming took 6 bases from V and 0 from J; bases not matched to a gene: 8. CDR3 residues: CASSPGLQSSYNEQFF. In DNA form, the CDR3 reads TGTGCCAGCTCCCCGGGACTACAGAGCTCCTACAATGAGCAGTTCTTC.

The CDR3 DNA sequence: TGCGCCAGCAGCCAGGACAGGGATGGCTACACCTTC. Its translation: CASSQDRDGYTF. The chain links TRBV5-1 to TRBJ1-2; 8 bases match TRBD1. This CDR3 comprises 12 residues. The junction had 2 bases not matched to a gene; V was cut back by 4 bases and J by 6 bases. Germline assignment: CDR1 SGHRS and CDR2 YFSETQ.

The chain joins TRBV6-5 to TRBJ1-1, with D perhaps TRBD1 (5 bases). V was clipped by 10 bases and J by 1 base, with 13 bases between them. Germline V gene data show CDR1 as MNHEY and CDR2 as SVGAGI. CDR3 length: 13 amino acids. The CDR3 sequence: CATQPTGNTEAFF. The CDR3 nucleotides read TGTGCCACCCAACCCACAGGGAACACTGAAGCTTTCTTT.

The chain has TRBV7-9 and TRBJ1-5, with a weak D call TRBD1 (5 bases). This CDR3 spans 13 amino acids. V lost 5 bases and J 5 bases, leaving 10 bases between the germline ends. Germline V gene data show CDR1 as SEHNR and CDR2 as FQNEAQ (reference sequence). CDR3 region: CASSQEGDQPQHF. CDR3 in DNA: TGTGCCAGCAGCCAAGAAGGGGATCAGCCCCAGCATTTT.

The rearrangement joins TRBV2 to TRBJ2-3; D remains unclear. Germline CDR1 is SNHLY and CDR2 is FYNNEI. The CDR3 consists of 15 residues. Trimming took off 6 bases at V and 1 base at J, with 14 bases between the two ends. Here the CDR3 reads CASSSNWQGTDTQYF. The CDR3 nucleotides are TGTGCCAGCAGCTCTAACTGGCAGGGCACAGATACGCAGTATTTT.

As to this clone: The same CDR3 also results from other DNA sequences found in this sample. This sequence joins TRBV3-1 (or the pseudogene TRBV3-2) and TRBJ2-2; no clear D gene. V lost 1 base to trimming and J lost 8 bases, with 5 bases between them. This CDR3 has 12 residues. Germline CDR1 and CDR2: LGHDT and YNNKEL (reference sequence). CDR3 residues: CASSQVSGELFF. Written as DNA, the CDR3 is TGTGCCAGCAGCCAAGTATCGGGGGAGCTGTTTTTT.

This clone appeared a few times. The genes are TRBV5-4 and TRBJ1-2, with D tentatively TRBD1 (5 bases). The CDR3 extends over 13 amino acids. The germline gives CDR1 SGHNT, CDR2 YYREEE (reference sequence). The germline V and J ends were trimmed by 3 bases and 4 bases, with 10 bases remaining between them. The CDR3 loop reads CASSSQGAYGYTF. In DNA, the CDR3 is TGTGCCAGCAGCTCGCAAGGGGCCTATGGCTACACCTTC.

This clone was observed once. The rearrangement uses TRBV7-2 and TRBJ1-2; D is uncertain. The V end lost 4 bases, the J end lost 4 bases, and 13 bases lay between the germline ends. Germline values: CDR1 SGHTA, CDR2 FQGNSA. The CDR3 sequence is 14 residues long. CDR3 DNA: TGTGCCAGCAGCTCGGAGCGGTTGACCTATGGCTACACCTTC. Translated, it gives CASSSERLTYGYTF.

The chain couples TRBV6-8 to TRBJ1-5; 9 bases map to TRBD1. The trim removed 8 bases at V and 2 bases at J, leaving 4 bases unmatched. Germline lookup yields CDR1 MNHGY and CDR2 SAAAGT. The CDR3 is 14 residues long. CDR3 region: CASRTGGRNQPQHF. DNA for the CDR3: TGTGCCAGCCGAACAGGGGGCCGCAATCAGCCCCAGCATTTT.

This clone appeared a single time. V usage is TRBV23-1 and J usage is TRBJ2-7; the match to TRBD2 covers 10 bases. TRBV23-1 is flagged as an ORF with uncertain function. V shed 4 bases, J shed 7 bases, and the junction held 16 bases outside the gene matches. The CDR3 extends over 17 amino acids. The CDR3 loop reads CASSRTPQRGGLLEQYF. The CDR3, as DNA: TGCGCCAGCAGTCGAACGCCCCAGCGGGGGGGCCTGTTGGAGCAGTACTTC.

The chain has TRBV18 and TRBJ2-5; TRBD2 might be the D (7 bases). The germline V gene encodes CDR1 KGHSH and CDR2 LQKENI. Between the trimmed V and J ends, which lost 5 bases and 1 base, there was a span of 14 bases. The CDR3 is 15 amino acids. The CDR3 loop is CASSVLGGAQETQYF. The CDR3 bases are TGTGCCAGCTCAGTGCTGGGGGGGGCCCAAGAGACCCAGTACTTC.

The chain uses TRBV5-5 and TRBJ1-6, with 9 bases lining up with TRBD1. The CDR3 sequence is 17 residues long. Trimming took 0 bases from V and 3 from J; bases not matched to a gene: 4. Germline V gene sequence: CDR1 SGHKS, CDR2 YYEKEE (reference sequence). The CDR3 loop reads CASSLEGQGVYNSPLHF. CDR3 nucleotide sequence: TGTGCCAGCAGCTTGGAGGGACAGGGCGTCTATAATTCACCCCTCCACTTT.

This clone was seen more than once but under ten times. The CDR3 spells CASSLGFPISNQPQHF. The CDR3 nucleotides read TGTGCCAGCAGCTTGGGCTTTCCTATTAGCAATCAGCCCCAGCATTTT. The rearrangement links TRBV5-8 to TRBJ1-5; D remains unclear. The CDR3 contains 16 residues. V was cut by 0 bases and J by 0 bases, with 10 bases left in between. Germline assignment: CDR1 SGHTS and CDR2 YDEGEE.

This chain uses TRBV6-5 with TRBJ2-6; a possible D gene is TRBD1 (5 bases). The germline V gene has CDR1 MNHEY and CDR2 SVGAGI. The CDR3 consists of 15 residues. Trimming stripped 7 bases from V and 0 bases from J, with 10 bases between. The CDR3 loop is CASTRQYSGANVLTF. Written as DNA, the CDR3 is TGTGCCAGCACCCGACAGTACTCTGGGGCCAACGTCCTGACTTTC.

This clone occurred once. This rearrangement joins TRBV7-2 to TRBJ1-2; the D gene is possibly TRBD1 (6 bases). The length of the CDR3 is 15 residues. The germline CDR1 and CDR2 sequences are SGHTA and FQGNSA. The V and J ends lost 1 base and 4 bases respectively, with 13 bases between them. As DNA, the CDR3 is TGTGCCAGCAGCTTAGAGGGCAGGGGCGGCTATGGCTACACCTTC. It encodes CASSLEGRGGYGYTF. Filled out from reference TRBV7-2 and TRBJ1-2, the complete variable domain reads GAGVSQSPSNKVTEKGKDVELRCDPISGHTALYWYRQSLGQGLEFLIYFQGNSAPDKSGLPSDRFSAERTGGSVSTLTIQRTQQEDSAVYLCASSLEGRGGYGYTFGSGTRLTVV.

V is TRBV23-1 and J is TRBJ2-7; tentatively, D is TRBD2 (10 bases). TRBV23-1 carries the ORF label, with uncertain function. CDR3 size: 20 residues. With 6 bases removed from V and 2 bases from J, the gap between germline ends came to 32 bases. CDR3 sequence: CASSQSTGGPSGGETYEQYF. CDR3 nucleotide sequence: TGCGCCAGCAGCCAGAGTACAGGGGGCCCTAGCGGGGGCGAAACCTACGAGCAGTACTTC.

This chain links TRBV9 with TRBJ2-5, with D possibly matching TRBD1 (5 bases). The germline V gene encodes CDR1 SGDLS and CDR2 YYNGEE. CDR3 length equals 14 residues. V lost 0 bases to trimming and J lost 2 bases, with 8 bases between them. As DNA, the CDR3 is TGTGCCAGCAGCGTAGCTGACAGACAAGAGACCCAGTACTTC. Its protein is CASSVADRQETQYF. Full variable domain (outside the CDR3, taken from reference TRBV9 and TRBJ2-5): DSGVTQTPKHLITATGQRVTLRCSPRSGDLSVYWYQQSLDQGLQFLIQYYNGEERAKGNILERFSAQQFPDLHSELNLSSLELGDSALYFCASSVADRQETQYFGPGTRLLVL.

CDR3 protein: CASSVGAGGPADTQYF. The DNA of the CDR3 is TGTGCCAGCAGCGTAGGAGCGGGGGGGCCGGCAGATACGCAGTATTTT. The chain carries TRBV9 and TRBJ2-3; the match to TRBD2 covers 10 bases. J gave up 4 bases and V 0 bases, and 5 bases lay outside the gene matches. In germline, CDR1 is SGDLS, CDR2 YYNGEE. The CDR3 loop spans 16 amino acids.

J is TRBJ1-2 and V is TRBV18; D might be TRBD1 (5 bases). The germline V and J ends were trimmed by 4 bases and 0 bases, with 12 bases remaining between them. The CDR3 is 15 amino acids. The V gene's germline CDR1 is KGHSH and CDR2 LQKENI. CDR3 sequence reads: CASSHPREANYGYTF. The CDR3 bases are TGTGCCAGCTCACACCCCAGGGAAGCTAACTATGGCTACACCTTC.

This chain uses TRBV18 with TRBJ2-2, with 9 bases identical to TRBD1. The CDR3 contains 15 residues. The germline gives CDR1 KGHSH, CDR2 LQKENI. After removal of 3 bases from V and 5 bases from J, the junction contained 4 bases not matched to a gene. CDR3 protein: CASSPSGTGTGELFF. The CDR3 coding sequence is TGTGCCAGCTCACCTTCCGGGACAGGGACCGGGGAGCTGTTTTTT.

There are a few counts of this clone. The chain carries TRBV5-1 and TRBJ2-1, with TRBD1 matching over 7 bases. The germline V gene has CDR1 SGHRS and CDR2 YFSETQ. With V trimmed by 3 bases and J by 2 bases, 5 bases remained unmatched. The CDR3 length is 15 residues. The DNA for the CDR3 is TGCGCCAGCAGCTCGCCCACAGGGGCCTACAATGAGCAGTTCTTC. Translation: CASSSPTGAYNEQFF. The complete variable domain, with remaining parts taken from reference TRBV5-1 and TRBJ2-1, reads KAGVTQTPRYLIKTRGQQVTLSCSPISGHRSVSWYQQTPGQGLQFLFEYFSETQRNKGNFPGRFSGRQFSNSRSEMNVSTLELGDSALYLCASSSPTGAYNEQFFGPGTRLTVL.

This clone was observed a few times. CDR3 DNA sequence: TGTGCCAGCAGCCGCGGGCGGGGGGCCGAGCAGTATTTT. This gives the protein CASSRGRGAEQYF. This rearrangement joins TRBV14 to TRBJ2-3; 8 bases match TRBD2. Per germline, CDR1 SGHDN and CDR2 FVKESK. The junction had 8 bases not matched to a gene; V was cut back by 4 bases and J by 11 bases. This CDR3 contains 13 residues.

The sample holds one count of this clone. The chain uses TRBV6-6 and TRBJ2-7, with D possibly matching TRBD2 (6 bases). This CDR3 spans 14 amino acids. CDR1 and CDR2 (germline): MNHNY, SVGAGI (reference sequence). V was cut by 5 bases and J by 6 bases, with 17 bases left in between. CDR3 in DNA: TGTGCCAGCAGTATCGGGCTAGCTAGCGCCGAGCAGTACTTC. This encodes CASSIGLASAEQYF.